These 4 T cell receptor beta chains came from one sample sequenced in a study of early T cells in non-severe SARS-CoV-2 infection listed by TCRdb under 2021. Libraries were constructed by 5' RACE. The run used a NextSeq 500. TCRdb took the public reads, trimmed them with fastp at Q25, ran MiXCR for clone calling and kept in-frame beta chains. Rows with one shared CDR3 protein collapse into an entry with the most common genes and DNA. The sample profile shows approximately 80,000 distinct CDR3 sequences; roughly 12% of them were found once. Roughly 3.1% of the sample is held by the ten biggest clonotypes. Sequenced sample: whole blood. The origin of the receptors is an adult who was a healthcare worker with PCR-confirmed SARS-CoV-2 infection or an uninfected control (not recorded which).

The CDR3: CASSPGYLNTEAFF. The CDR3 DNA is TGTGCCAGCTCACCAGGGTATCTGAACACTGAAGCTTTCTTT. The V call is TRBV18, the J call TRBJ1-1; D gene ambiguous. The length of the CDR3 is 14 residues. Germline V lookup: CDR1 KGHSH, CDR2 LQKENI. The V gene lost 2 bases and the J gene lost 0 bases, with 7 bases spanning the gap.

On this clonotype: This may come from a read error, since a much larger clone is one base off. V gene TRBV2 combines with J gene TRBJ2-3, with D uncertain. V was pared by 4 bases and J by 1 base, with 12 bases between. This CDR3 is 15 amino acids long. Germline V gives CDR1 SNHLY, CDR2 FYNNEI. In DNA form, the CDR3 reads TGTGCCAGCAGTGGAATGGGTGGGGGCACAGATACGCAGTATTTT. This codes for CASSGMGGGTDTQYF.

This clonotype was seen a handful of times. The J gene is TRBJ2-7, the V gene TRBV12-3 or TRBV12-4; 9 bases are a match to TRBD1. Unmatched junction bases numbered 7, after V lost 4 bases and J lost 6 bases. There are 14 residues in the CDR3. CDR3 residues: CASSSEQGAGEQYF. DNA of the CDR3: TGTGCCAGCAGTTCAGAACAGGGGGCGGGCGAGCAGTACTTC.

This clonotype was seen more than once but under ten times. The chain employs TRBV3-1 and TRBJ2-3; D ambiguous. V lost 0 bases, J lost 10 bases, and 11 bases lay in between. CDR1 LGHDT and CDR2 YNNKEL come from the germline V gene (reference sequence). The CDR3 is 13 amino acids. CDR3 amino acids: CASSQEPFGPQYF. DNA for the CDR3: TGTGCCAGCAGCCAAGAGCCCTTTGGGCCGCAGTATTTT.